This T cell receptor (beta chain) derives from a study of blood T cell repertoires in COVID-19. Per the germline V gene, CDR1 is SGHTA and CDR2 is FQGNSA. This CDR3 region has 13 residues. Trimming cost V 5 bases and J 6 bases, with 13 bases left between them. Authors' methods: The authors estimated nucleated cell counts from reference gene primer amplification. Clones were sequenced by immunoSEQ multiplex PCR, and TCRdb holds only the in-frame ones, with some missing. V and J calls and clone size follow that table, whereas D and trimming were derived from the DNA. The sample has 95,000 to 110,000 clones; 80% to 90% are singletons.

This chain connects TRBV7-2 to TRBJ1-2; D ambiguous. This clonotype originated in a middle-aged man with active or convalescent COVID-19. The sequenced sample consisted of peripheral blood. The CDR3, as DNA: TGTGCCAGCAGCCAACCTGTAGGAGATGGCTACACCTTC. It is translated as CASSQPVGDGYTF.